Described below is a single T cell receptor (beta chain) sequence and its context. In the PCR, 60 Vbeta and 13 Jbeta primers were used. The data were produced by immunoSEQ multiplex PCR, yet TCRdb's version contains in-frame clones alone and is incomplete. The profile covers hundreds of thousands of clones, with about 80% appearing a single time and roughly 6% taken by the ten largest. V lost 5 bases to trimming and J lost 1 base; unmatched junction nucleotides: 7. This CDR3 has 15 amino acids. Looked up from germline, CDR1 is SGHRS and CDR2 is YFSETQ. The data stem from a study of cytomegalovirus exposure and HLA in healthy donors. Study-level information: There were 117 million unique TCR beta sequences, drawn from roughly 200 million T cells, in an earlier analysis.

The receptor comes from a man in his forties or fifties in good health and CMV-seropositive. Input material: PBMCs. The J gene is TRBJ2-3, the V gene TRBV5-1; 7 nucleotides agree with TRBD1. The CDR3 sequence: CASRLLGGGTDTQYF. The CDR3 DNA follows: TGCGCCAGCAGATTATTAGGGGGCGGCACAGATACGCAGTATTTT.